This TCR beta chain was retrieved from a study of control samples from healthy donors and cancer patients (dated by TCRdb to the early 2020s). The junction shows trimming of 0 bases on V and 2 bases on J, and the gene matches do not reach 1 base of it. From a lookup of the germline V gene (reference sequence), CDR1 and CDR2 are SGHNT and YYREEE. From the cysteine up to the phenylalanine, the CDR3 has a length of 14 residues. Only CDR3 DNA remains: 42 bases, in frame from the first base. The library was generated by the immunoSEQ multiplex PCR assay. The table was pulled from immuneACCESS by TCRdb, which kept in-frame rearrangements only. Such tables lose some clones; where checked, under half of the loss comes from unresolved V genes, and the rest has no known cause. The sample profile shows roughly 150,000 clones; 89% of them were found once. The ten largest clones capture 4% to 5.5% of the sample.

In the case of this clone: It has no known antigen specificity. Qualities for individual bases were not recorded, and no much larger clone is one base off.

This clonotype was sampled from a man in his thirties or forties in good health. The chain couples TRBV5-4 to TRBJ1-2; 7 central nucleotides agree with TRBD1. Sequenced input: blood. The nucleotide sequence is given as TGTGCCAGCAGCTTGGCGGGACAGAACTATGGCTACACCTTC. This encodes CASSLAGQNYGYTF.